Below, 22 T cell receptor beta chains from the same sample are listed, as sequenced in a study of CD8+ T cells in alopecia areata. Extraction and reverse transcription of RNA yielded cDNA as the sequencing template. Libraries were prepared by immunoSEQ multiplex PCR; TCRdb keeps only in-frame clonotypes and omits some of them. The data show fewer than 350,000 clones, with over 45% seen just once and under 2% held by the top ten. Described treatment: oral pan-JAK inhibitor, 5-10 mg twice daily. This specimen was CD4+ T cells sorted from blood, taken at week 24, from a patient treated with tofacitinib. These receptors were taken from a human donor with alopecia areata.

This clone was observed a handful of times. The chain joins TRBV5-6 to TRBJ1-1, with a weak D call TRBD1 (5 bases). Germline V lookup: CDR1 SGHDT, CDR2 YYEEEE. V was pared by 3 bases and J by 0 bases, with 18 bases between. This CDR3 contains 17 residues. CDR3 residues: CASSWVGAGLMNTEAFF. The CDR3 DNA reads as TGTGCCAGCAGCTGGGTCGGGGCGGGCTTGATGAACACTGAAGCTTTCTTT.

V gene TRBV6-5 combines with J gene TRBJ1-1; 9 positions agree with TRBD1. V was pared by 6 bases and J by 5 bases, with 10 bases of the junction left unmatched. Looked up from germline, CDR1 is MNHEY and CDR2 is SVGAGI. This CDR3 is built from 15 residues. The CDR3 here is CASSQHRQGGTEAFF. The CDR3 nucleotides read TGTGCCAGCAGCCAACACAGACAGGGGGGAACTGAAGCTTTCTTT.

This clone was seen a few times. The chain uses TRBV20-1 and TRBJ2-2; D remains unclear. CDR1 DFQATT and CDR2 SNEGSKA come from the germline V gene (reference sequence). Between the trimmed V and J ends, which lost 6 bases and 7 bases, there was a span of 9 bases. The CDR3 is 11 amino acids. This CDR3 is CSAPIRGELFF. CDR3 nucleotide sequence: TGCAGTGCCCCGATTCGCGGGGAGCTGTTTTTT.

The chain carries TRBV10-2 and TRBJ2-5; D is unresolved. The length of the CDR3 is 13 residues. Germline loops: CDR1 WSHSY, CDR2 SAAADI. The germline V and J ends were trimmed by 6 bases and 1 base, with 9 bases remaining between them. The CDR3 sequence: CASRQARQETQYF. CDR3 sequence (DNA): TGCGCCAGCAGGCAGGCTCGCCAAGAGACCCAGTACTTC.

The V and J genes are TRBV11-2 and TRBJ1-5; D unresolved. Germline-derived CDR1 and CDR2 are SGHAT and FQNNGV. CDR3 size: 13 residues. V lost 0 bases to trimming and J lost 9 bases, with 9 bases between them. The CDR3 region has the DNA TGTGCCAGCAGCTTAGACCTCCTATTGCCCCAGCATTTT. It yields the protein CASSLDLLLPQHF.

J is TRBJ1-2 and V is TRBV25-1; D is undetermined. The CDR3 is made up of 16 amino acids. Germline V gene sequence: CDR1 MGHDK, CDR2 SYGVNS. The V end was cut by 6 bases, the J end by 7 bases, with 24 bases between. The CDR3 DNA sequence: TGTGCCAGCAGACCCGATAAGGAACGGAGGACCTCTGGCTACACCTTC. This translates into CASRPDKERRTSGYTF.

CDR3 sequence (DNA): TGCGCCAGCAGCCAAGATACAGCGGGGGGGTACCAAGAGACCCAGTACTTC. It translates to CASSQDTAGGYQETQYF. V is TRBV4-1 and J is TRBJ2-5, with 10 bases identical to TRBD2. V lost 0 bases to trimming and J lost 0 bases; unmatched junction nucleotides: 4. This CDR3 is built from 17 residues. Germline values: CDR1 MGHRA, CDR2 YSYEKL.

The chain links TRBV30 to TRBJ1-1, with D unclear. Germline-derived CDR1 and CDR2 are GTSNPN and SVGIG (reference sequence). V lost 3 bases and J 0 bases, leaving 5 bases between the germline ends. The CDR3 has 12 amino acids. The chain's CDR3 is CAWRSLNTEAFF. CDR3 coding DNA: TGTGCCTGGAGATCCCTGAACACTGAAGCTTTCTTT. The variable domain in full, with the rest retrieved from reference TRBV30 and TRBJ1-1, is SQTIHQWPATLVQPVGSPLSLECTVEGTSNPNLYWYRQAAGRGLQLLFYSVGIGQISSEVPQNLSASRPQDRQFILSSKKLLLSDSGFYLCAWRSLNTEAFFGQGTRLTVV.

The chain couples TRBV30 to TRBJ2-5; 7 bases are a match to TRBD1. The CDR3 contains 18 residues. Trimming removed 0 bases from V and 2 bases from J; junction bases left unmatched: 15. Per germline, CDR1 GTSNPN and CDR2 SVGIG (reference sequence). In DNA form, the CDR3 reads TGTGCCTGGAGTGTACTGAGGCAGGGGGTTGATACACAAGAGACCCAGTACTTC. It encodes CAWSVLRQGVDTQETQYF.

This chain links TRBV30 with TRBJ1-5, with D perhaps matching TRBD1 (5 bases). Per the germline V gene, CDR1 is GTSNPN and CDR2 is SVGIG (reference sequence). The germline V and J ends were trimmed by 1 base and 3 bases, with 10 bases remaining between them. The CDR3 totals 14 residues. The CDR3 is CAWSGWTLNQPQHF. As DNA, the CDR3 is TGTGCCTGGAGTGGTTGGACACTCAATCAGCCCCAGCATTTT.

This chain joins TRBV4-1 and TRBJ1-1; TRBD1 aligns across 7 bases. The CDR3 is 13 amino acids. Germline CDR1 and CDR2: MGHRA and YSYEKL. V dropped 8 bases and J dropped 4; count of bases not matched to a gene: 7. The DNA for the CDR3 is TGCGCCAGCCGGATTTCAGGGGGCACTGAAGCTTTCTTT. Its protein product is CASRISGGTEAFF.

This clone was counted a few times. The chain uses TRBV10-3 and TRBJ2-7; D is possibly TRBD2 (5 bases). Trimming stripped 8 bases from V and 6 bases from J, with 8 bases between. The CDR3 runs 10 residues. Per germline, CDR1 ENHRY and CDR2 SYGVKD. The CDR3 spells CAIGRGEQYF. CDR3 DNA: TGTGCCATCGGCCGGGGCGAGCAGTACTTC.

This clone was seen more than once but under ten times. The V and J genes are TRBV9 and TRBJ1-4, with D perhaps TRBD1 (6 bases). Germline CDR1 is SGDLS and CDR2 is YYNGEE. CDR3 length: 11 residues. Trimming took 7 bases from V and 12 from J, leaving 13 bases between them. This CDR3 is CASGLEGELFF. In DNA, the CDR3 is TGTGCCAGCGGCCTGGAGGGGGAACTGTTTTTT.

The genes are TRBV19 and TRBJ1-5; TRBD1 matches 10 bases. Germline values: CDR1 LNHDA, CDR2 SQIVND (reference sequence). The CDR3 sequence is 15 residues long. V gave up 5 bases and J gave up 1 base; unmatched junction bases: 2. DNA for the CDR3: TGTGCCAGTAGTCTGGACAGGGGGAGCAATCAGCCCCAGCATTTT. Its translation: CASSLDRGSNQPQHF.

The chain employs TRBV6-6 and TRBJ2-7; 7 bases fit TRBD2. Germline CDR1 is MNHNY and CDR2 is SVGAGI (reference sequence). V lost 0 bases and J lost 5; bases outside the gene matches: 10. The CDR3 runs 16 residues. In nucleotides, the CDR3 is TGTGCCAGCAGTTACTCGTCCGGCCAGCGGGGAGACGAGCAGTACTTC. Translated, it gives CASSYSSGQRGDEQYF.

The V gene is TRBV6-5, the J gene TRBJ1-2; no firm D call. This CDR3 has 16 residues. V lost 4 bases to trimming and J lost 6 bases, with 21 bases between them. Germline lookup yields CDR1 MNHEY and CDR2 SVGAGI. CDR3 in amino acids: CASSSSPGSRVHGYTF. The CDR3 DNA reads TGTGCCAGCAGTTCCTCCCCTGGGAGTAGGGTGCATGGCTACACCTTC.

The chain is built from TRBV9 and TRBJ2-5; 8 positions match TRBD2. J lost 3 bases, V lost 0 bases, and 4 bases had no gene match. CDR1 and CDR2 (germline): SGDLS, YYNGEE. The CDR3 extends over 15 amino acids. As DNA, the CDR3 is TGTGCCAGCAGCGTAGGGATAGCGGGAAAAGAGACCCAGTACTTC. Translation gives CASSVGIAGKETQYF.

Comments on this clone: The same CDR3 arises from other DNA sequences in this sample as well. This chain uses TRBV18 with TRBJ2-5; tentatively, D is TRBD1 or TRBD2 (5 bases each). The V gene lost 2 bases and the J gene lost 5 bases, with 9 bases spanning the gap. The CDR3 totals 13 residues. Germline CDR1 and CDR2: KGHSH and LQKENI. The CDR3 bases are TGTGCCAGCTCACCAAGCAGGGACGAGACCCAGTACTTC. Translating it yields CASSPSRDETQYF.

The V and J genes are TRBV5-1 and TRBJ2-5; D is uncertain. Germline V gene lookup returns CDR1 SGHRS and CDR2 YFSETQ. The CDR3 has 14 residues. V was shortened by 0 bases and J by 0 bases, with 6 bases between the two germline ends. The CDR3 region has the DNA TGCGCCAGCAGCTTGGGCACGTACCAAGAGACCCAGTACTTC. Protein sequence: CASSLGTYQETQYF.

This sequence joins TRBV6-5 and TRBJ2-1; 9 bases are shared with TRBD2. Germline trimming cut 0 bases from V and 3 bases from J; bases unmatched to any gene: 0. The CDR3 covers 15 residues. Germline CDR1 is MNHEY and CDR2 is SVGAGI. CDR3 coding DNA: TGTGCCAGCAGTTACTCAGCGGGGGGCTACAATGAGCAGTTCTTC. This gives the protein CASSYSAGGYNEQFF.

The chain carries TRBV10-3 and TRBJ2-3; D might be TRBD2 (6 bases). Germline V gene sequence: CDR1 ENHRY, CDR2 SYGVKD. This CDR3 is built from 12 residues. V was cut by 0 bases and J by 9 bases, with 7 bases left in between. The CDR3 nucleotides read TGTGCCATCAGTGAGTCGGGAGGAACGCAGTATTTT. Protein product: CAISESGGTQYF.

CDR3 region: CATSRAGGAINEKLFF. The CDR3, as DNA: TGTGCCACCAGCAGAGCCGGAGGGGCGATTAATGAAAAACTGTTTTTT. The rearrangement joins TRBV15 to TRBJ1-4; a possible D gene is TRBD1 (5 bases). V lost 1 base and J lost 4, with 13 bases in between. The germline V gene encodes CDR1 LNHNV and CDR2 YYDKDF (reference sequence). CDR3 size: 16 residues.